The present entry profiles one TCR beta chain with its context. The antigen it recognizes is unknown. No much larger clonotype is one base removed from it; base qualities were not supplied. From the cysteine up to the phenylalanine, the CDR3 has a length of 15 residues. Just the 45-base CDR3 DNA is kept, in frame starting at base 1. Trimming at the junction amounts to 1 base on V and 2 bases on J, and the germline ends lie 12 bases apart. The CDR1 and CDR2 encoded by the germline V gene (reference sequence) are GTSNPN and SVGIG. The method behind the library was the immunoSEQ multiplex PCR assay. Held by TCRdb, this immuneACCESS table contains in-frame sequences only and omits some clones. Under half of the omission traces to an unresolved V gene where checked; the cause of the rest is unknown. For this sample there are around 6,600 clones; approximately 79% appear just once. The top ten clonotypes cover 6.5% to 8% of the sample.

This sample is drawn from a study of chemoradiotherapy in HPV16-positive cancers (dated by TCRdb to between 2021 and 2024). Background for the entire study: Candidate HPV-specific T-cell clones and common TCR motifs were defined through functional T-cell assays on cells from a couple of HPV16-positive patients. The study set out to ask whether T-cell immunity against the HPV oncoproteins E6 and E7 changes over the course of chemoradiotherapy and whether that immunity affects survival. Next, the candidate HPV-specific TCRs and motifs were followed in TCR repertoires from approximately 87 patients with HPV-related cancers.

The full study reports these points: Expansion of candidate HPV-specific clones and E7-related TCR motifs was observed in the tumor microenvironment during treatment, whereas no such expansion was observed for non-HPV-specific T cells. In HPV16-positive patients, expansion of HPV-responsive T cells during chemoradiotherapy was found to be associated with improved recurrence-free survival. The survival association was reported for HPV16-positive patients, and the functional definition of HPV-specific T cells was derived from only a couple of HPV16-positive patients.

Repertoires were sampled repeatedly over the course of chemoradiotherapy so that clonal expansion in the tumor microenvironment could be followed. The TCR comes from a human donor with HPV-associated anogenital cancer. The specimen comprised tumor tissue, sampled from a patient who underwent chemoradiotherapy. This chain is built from TRBV30 and TRBJ1-3, with TRBD1 perhaps the D gene, on 5 matching bases. The DNA sequence is TGTGCCTGGAGTGATGACAGACGGGCTGGAAACACCATATATTTT. Its translation is CAWSDDRRAGNTIYF.